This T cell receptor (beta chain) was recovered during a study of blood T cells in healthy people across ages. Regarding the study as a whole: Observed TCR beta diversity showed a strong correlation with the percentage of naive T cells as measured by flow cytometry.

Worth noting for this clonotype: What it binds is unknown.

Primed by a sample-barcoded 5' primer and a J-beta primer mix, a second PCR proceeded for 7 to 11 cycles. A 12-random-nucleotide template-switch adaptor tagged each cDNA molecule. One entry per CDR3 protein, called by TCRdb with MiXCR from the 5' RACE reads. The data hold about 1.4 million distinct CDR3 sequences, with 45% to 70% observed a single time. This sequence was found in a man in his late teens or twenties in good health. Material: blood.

The CDR3 region has the DNA TGCAGCGTTGACGGGCGAGGGGCTCATAACTTGCAGTTCTTC. Protein sequence: CSVDGRGAHNLQFF. This chain uses TRBV29-1 with TRBJ2-1; D may be TRBD1 or TRBD2 (5 bases each). V was pared by 3 bases and J by 12 bases, with 21 bases between. CDR3 length: 14 residues. Looked up from germline, CDR1 is SQVTM and CDR2 is ANQGSEA.